These 20 T cell receptor beta chains share one sample of origin, sequenced in a study of T cells after yellow fever vaccination. TCRdb independently ran MiXCR on the 5' RACE reads; one entry per CDR3 protein. The table has 150,000 to 200,000 distinct CDR3 sequences, 5.5% to 7.5% seen once. The specimen comprised CD4+ T cells sorted from PBMCs, sampled on the day of the first yellow fever vaccination. These receptors were taken from a man in his late teens or twenties who received the YFV17D yellow fever vaccine.

This clonotype was seen at least ten times. V gene TRBV6-4 combines with J gene TRBJ1-1; D gene unclear. CDR1 MRHNA and CDR2 SNTAGT come from the germline V gene. This CDR3 contains 13 residues. V was shortened by 5 bases and J by 1 base, with 8 bases between the two germline ends. The CDR3 region has the DNA TGTGCCAGCAGTAGAGGCTGGAACACTGAAGCTTTCTTT. Translation gives CASSRGWNTEAFF.

J is TRBJ2-1 and V is TRBV7-3; no reliable D call. Germline V CDR1 and CDR2: SGHTA, FQGTGA. The CDR3 totals 14 residues. Trimming shortened V by 5 bases and J by 3 bases, and 11 bases separated the two germline ends. In DNA, the CDR3 is TGTGCCAGCAGCCCCCTAAGGGACTACAATGAGCAGTTCTTC. Translation gives CASSPLRDYNEQFF.

This clonotype was detected ten times or more. The V call is TRBV10-3, the J call TRBJ2-3, with D perhaps TRBD1 (6 bases). Germline V CDR1 and CDR2: ENHRY, SYGVKD. Trimming cost V 3 bases and J 2 bases, with 12 bases left between them. The CDR3 contains 15 residues. In DNA form, the CDR3 reads TGTGCCATCAGTGATCAGGGGATGGTCACAGATACGCAGTATTTT. Amino acids: CAISDQGMVTDTQYF.

This rearrangement joins TRBV7-9 to TRBJ2-2; D possibly matches TRBD1 or TRBD2 (5 bases each). The CDR3 is 15 residues long. V was cut by 3 bases and J by 6 bases, with 14 bases left in between. Germline lookup yields CDR1 SEHNR and CDR2 FQNEAQ (reference sequence). As DNA, the CDR3 is TGTGCCAGCAGCTTTCAGGGCTTTAGCGCCGGGGAGCTGTTTTTT. It is translated as CASSFQGFSAGELFF.

This clonotype was seen many times. The CDR3 nucleotides are TGTGCCAGCAGCCTCCTTAGCGGGGGGACCACAGATACGCAGTATTTT. Encoded protein: CASSLLSGGTTDTQYF. The V gene is TRBV7-6, the J gene TRBJ2-3; 10 bases fit TRBD2. V lost 5 bases, J lost 2 bases, and 7 bases stayed unmatched. The CDR3 covers 16 residues. The germline V gene encodes CDR1 SGHVS and CDR2 FNYEAQ.

This clonotype was detected ten times or more. The CDR3 nucleotides are TGTGCCAGCAGCCCACAGGGGATATCCTACAATGAGCAGTTCTTC. Its protein is CASSPQGISYNEQFF. The genes are TRBV12-3 or TRBV12-4 and TRBJ2-1; 7 bases are shared with TRBD1. The V gene end was trimmed by 6 bases and the J gene end by 1 base; junction bases not matched to a gene: 6. The CDR3 sequence is 15 residues long.

This clonotype was seen many times. The chain employs TRBV5-5 and TRBJ2-5; D remains ambiguous. CDR3 length equals 16 residues. Trimming removed 2 bases at V and 5 bases at J, with 19 bases between. Per the germline V gene, CDR1 is SGHKS and CDR2 is YYEKEE (reference sequence). The CDR3 bases are TGTGCCAGCAGCTTCTCCGGCCCCCGCGCTTCGGAGACCCAGTACTTC. Its protein is CASSFSGPRASETQYF.

CDR3 in DNA: TGTGCCAGCAACGGACAGGGTCCAAATGAAAAACTGTTTTTT. Translated, it gives CASNGQGPNEKLFF. The genes are TRBV6-1 and TRBJ1-4, with TRBD1 matching 8 bases. The V segment lost 7 bases and the J segment 5 bases; nucleotides outside the gene matches: 6. The CDR3 totals 14 residues. Germline CDR1 is MNHNS and CDR2 is SASEGT.

This clonotype was picked up many times. The J gene is TRBJ2-3, the V gene TRBV7-2; tentatively, D is TRBD2 (6 bases). V was cut by 1 base and J by 4 bases, with 6 bases left in between. CDR1 and CDR2 (germline): SGHTA, FQGNSA. There are 13 residues in the CDR3. Here the CDR3 reads CASSLGEADTQYF. CDR3 DNA: TGTGCCAGCAGCTTAGGGGAGGCAGATACGCAGTATTTT.

The V call is TRBV7-9, the J call TRBJ2-7; maybe TRBD2 (6 bases). CDR1 is SEHNR and CDR2 is FQNEAQ in the germline V gene (reference sequence). Trimming cost V 5 bases and J 6 bases, with 14 bases left between them. The CDR3 runs to 13 residues. The DNA for the CDR3 is TGTGCCAGCAGCCTAATATGGGGGGTCGAGCAGTACGTC. Translation gives CASSLIWGVEQYV.

This clonotype was counted ten times or more. The CDR3 nucleotides read TGCGCCAGCAGCCGATCGGGACAGGGGTATTACAATGAGCAGTTCTTC. This sequence encodes CASSRSGQGYYNEQFF. The chain recombines TRBV5-1 with TRBJ2-1; TRBD1 matches 10 bases. This CDR3 is 16 amino acids long. Germline V gene sequence: CDR1 SGHRS, CDR2 YFSETQ. The J segment lost 4 bases and the V segment lost 4 bases, leaving 8 bases of the junction unmatched. The full variable domain, its missing parts supplied by reference TRBV5-1 and TRBJ2-1, is KAGVTQTPRYLIKTRGQQVTLSCSPISGHRSVSWYQQTPGQGLQFLFEYFSETQRNKGNFPGRFSGRQFSNSRSEMNVSTLELGDSALYLCASSRSGQGYYNEQFFGPGTRLTVL.

A few counts support this clonotype. The V and J genes are TRBV20-1 and TRBJ1-5, with D hard to call. Trimming took off 5 bases at V and 3 bases at J, with 11 bases between the two ends. The CDR3 length is 13 residues. In germline, CDR1 is DFQATT, CDR2 SNEGSKA (reference sequence). The CDR3 nucleotides are TGCAGTGCTGAGGAAGACCCCAATCAGCCCCAGCATTTT. Translating it yields CSAEEDPNQPQHF.

This clonotype was seen many times. CDR3 in DNA: TGTGCCAGCAGTTACTCGTTGACGGGGTGGAAACTGTTTTTT. Protein product: CASSYSLTGWKLFF. The chain is built from TRBV6-5 and TRBJ1-4; D remains ambiguous. The V gene lost 0 bases and the J gene lost 11 bases, with 13 bases spanning the gap. The CDR3 length is 14 residues. Germline CDR1 reads MNHEY; CDR2 reads SVGAGI.

The table lists this clonotype with many counts. The CDR3 region is CASSPDRENGYTF. The CDR3 region has the DNA TGTGCCAGCTCACCGGACAGGGAGAATGGCTACACCTTC. The chain joins TRBV18 to TRBJ1-2; 8 nucleotides agree with TRBD1. This CDR3 has 13 amino acids. V lost 3 bases, J lost 6 bases, and 3 bases stayed unmatched. CDR1 KGHSH and CDR2 LQKENI come from the germline V gene.

This chain uses TRBV5-6 with TRBJ1-5; D ambiguous. V was trimmed by 1 base and J by 6 bases, leaving 8 bases between them. This CDR3 is built from 13 residues. CDR1 and CDR2 from the germline V gene are SGHDT and YYEEEE. Here the CDR3 reads CASSLWAGQPQHF. CDR3 bases: TGTGCCAGCAGCTTGTGGGCGGGTCAGCCCCAGCATTTT.

The table lists this clonotype with many counts. The J gene is TRBJ1-1, the V gene TRBV5-1; 8 bases are shared with TRBD1. With V trimmed by 5 bases and J by 0 bases, 9 bases remained unmatched. The CDR3 loop spans 16 amino acids. The germline V gene has CDR1 SGHRS and CDR2 YFSETQ. DNA for the CDR3: TGCGCCAGCAGGCCGGGACAGGCATGGGTGAACACTGAAGCTTTCTTT. Encoded protein: CASRPGQAWVNTEAFF. The complete variable domain, with remaining parts taken from reference TRBV5-1 and TRBJ1-1, reads KAGVTQTPRYLIKTRGQQVTLSCSPISGHRSVSWYQQTPGQGLQFLFEYFSETQRNKGNFPGRFSGRQFSNSRSEMNVSTLELGDSALYLCASRPGQAWVNTEAFFGQGTRLTVV.

At least ten counts were recorded for this clonotype. This chain uses TRBV3-1 with TRBJ2-1; the match to TRBD1 covers 12 bases. J lost 7 bases, V lost 4 bases, and 8 bases had no gene match. Germline loops: CDR1 LGHDT, CDR2 YNNKEL (reference sequence). This CDR3 has 16 amino acids. In DNA, the CDR3 is TGTGCCAGCAGCCGGTGGGCGGGACAGGGGGCGAATGAGCAGTTCTTC. Its translation is CASSRWAGQGANEQFF.

This clonotype was seen a few times. The chain couples TRBV20-1 to TRBJ2-5, with D perhaps given as TRBD1 or TRBD2 (5 bases each). The CDR3 is 13 amino acids. Trimming shortened V by 1 base and J by 4 bases, and 10 bases separated the two germline ends. CDR1 is DFQATT, CDR2 SNEGSKA, per germline (reference sequence). The CDR3 coding sequence is TGCAGTGCTAGAGTTGGGGGATCAGAGACCCAGTACTTC. Amino acid sequence: CSARVGGSETQYF.

The chain recombines TRBV5-5 with TRBJ1-5; D is uncertain. The V end was cut by 6 bases, the J end by 3 bases, with 10 bases between. In germline, CDR1 is SGHKS, CDR2 YYEKEE (reference sequence). This CDR3 has 13 residues. The CDR3 region is CASMVGFNQPQHF. In nucleotides, the CDR3 is TGTGCCAGCATGGTGGGTTTCAATCAGCCCCAGCATTTT.

This clonotype was seen more than once but under ten times. The chain employs TRBV10-3 and TRBJ1-1; 9 bases align to TRBD1. Germline values: CDR1 ENHRY, CDR2 SYGVKD. CDR3 length equals 13 residues. V was pared by 6 bases and J by 4 bases, with 3 bases of the junction left unmatched. CDR3 residues: CAIRGTGRTEAFF. The CDR3 DNA is TGTGCCATCAGGGGGACAGGGCGCACTGAAGCTTTCTTT.